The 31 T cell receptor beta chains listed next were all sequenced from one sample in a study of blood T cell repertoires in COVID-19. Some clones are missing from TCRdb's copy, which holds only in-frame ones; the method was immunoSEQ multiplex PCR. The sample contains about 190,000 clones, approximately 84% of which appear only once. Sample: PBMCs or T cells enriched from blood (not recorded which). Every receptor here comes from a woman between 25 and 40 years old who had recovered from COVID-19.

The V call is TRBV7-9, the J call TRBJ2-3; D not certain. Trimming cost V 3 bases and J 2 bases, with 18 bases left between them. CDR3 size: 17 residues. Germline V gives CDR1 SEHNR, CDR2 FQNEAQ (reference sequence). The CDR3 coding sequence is TGTGCCAGCAGCTTGGCCGGCACGAGGATATACACAGATACGCAGTATTTT. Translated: CASSLAGTRIYTDTQYF.

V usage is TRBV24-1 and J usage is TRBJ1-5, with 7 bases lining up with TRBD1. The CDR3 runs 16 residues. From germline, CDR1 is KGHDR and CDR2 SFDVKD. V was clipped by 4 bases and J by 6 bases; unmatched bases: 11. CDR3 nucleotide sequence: TGTGCCACCAGTGACCGCGGACAGGCCCCCGGTCAGCCCCAGCATTTT. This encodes CATSDRGQAPGQPQHF.

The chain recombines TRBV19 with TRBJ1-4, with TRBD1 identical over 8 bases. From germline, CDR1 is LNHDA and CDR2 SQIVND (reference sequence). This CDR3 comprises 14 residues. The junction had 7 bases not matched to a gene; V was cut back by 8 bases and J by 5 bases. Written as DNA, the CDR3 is TGTGCCAGTTCAGACAGGGGCCTAAATGAAAAACTGTTTTTT. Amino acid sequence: CASSDRGLNEKLFF.

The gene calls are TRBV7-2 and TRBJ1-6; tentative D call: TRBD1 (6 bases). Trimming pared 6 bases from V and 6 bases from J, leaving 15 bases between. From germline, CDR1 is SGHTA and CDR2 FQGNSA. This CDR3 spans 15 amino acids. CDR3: CASRVGGVGNSPLHF. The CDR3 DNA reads TGTGCCAGCAGGGTAGGGGGTGTGGGTAATTCACCCCTCCACTTT.

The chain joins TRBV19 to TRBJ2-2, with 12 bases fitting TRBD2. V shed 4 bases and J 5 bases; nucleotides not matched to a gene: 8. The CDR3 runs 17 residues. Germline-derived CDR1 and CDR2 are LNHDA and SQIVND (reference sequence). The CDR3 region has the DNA TGTGCCAGTAGTAAGGCTAGCGGGAGGGCCCCTACCGGGGAGCTGTTTTTT. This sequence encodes CASSKASGRAPTGELFF.

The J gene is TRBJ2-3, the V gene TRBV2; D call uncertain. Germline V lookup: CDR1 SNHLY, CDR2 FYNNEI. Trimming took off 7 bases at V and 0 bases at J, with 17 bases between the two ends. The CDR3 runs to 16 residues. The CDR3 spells CASIPFWSASTDTQYF. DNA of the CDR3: TGTGCCAGCATTCCCTTCTGGTCTGCGAGCACAGATACGCAGTATTTT.

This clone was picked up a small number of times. In nucleotides, the CDR3 is TGTGCCAGCAGACCCACAGGGTTATACGGCTACGAGCAGTACGTC. This sequence encodes CASRPTGLYGYEQYV. This chain joins TRBV6-5 and TRBJ2-7; a weak D match, TRBD1 (6 bases). The CDR3 totals 15 residues. Germline CDR1 is MNHEY and CDR2 is SVGAGI. The V and J ends lost 6 bases and 3 bases respectively, with 18 bases between them.

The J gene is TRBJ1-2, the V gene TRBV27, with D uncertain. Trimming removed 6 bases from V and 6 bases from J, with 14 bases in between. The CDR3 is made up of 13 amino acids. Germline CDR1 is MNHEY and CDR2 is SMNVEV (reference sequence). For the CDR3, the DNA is TGTGCCAGCAGATCCGGTCGGTTTAATGGCTACACCTTC. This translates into CASRSGRFNGYTF.

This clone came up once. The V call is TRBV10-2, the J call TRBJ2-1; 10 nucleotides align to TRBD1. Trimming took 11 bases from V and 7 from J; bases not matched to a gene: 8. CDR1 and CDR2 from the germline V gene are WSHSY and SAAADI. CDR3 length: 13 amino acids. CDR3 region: CACDRGLWNEQFF. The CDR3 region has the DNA TGCGCCTGTGACAGGGGGCTTTGGAATGAGCAGTTCTTC.

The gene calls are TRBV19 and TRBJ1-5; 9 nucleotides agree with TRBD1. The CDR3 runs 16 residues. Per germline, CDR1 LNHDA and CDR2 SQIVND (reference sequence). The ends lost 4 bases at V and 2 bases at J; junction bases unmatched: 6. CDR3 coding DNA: TGTGCCAGTAGTAACGGGGACAGGGTTGGCAATCAGCCCCAGCATTTT. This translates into CASSNGDRVGNQPQHF.

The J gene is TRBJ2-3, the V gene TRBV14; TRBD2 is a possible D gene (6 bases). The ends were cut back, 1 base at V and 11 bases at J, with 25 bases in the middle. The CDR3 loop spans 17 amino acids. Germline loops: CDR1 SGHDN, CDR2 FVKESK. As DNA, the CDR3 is TGTGCCAGCAGCCAAGGAAGCGGGCTAGTGGACGTCGGGAAGCAGTATTTT. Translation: CASSQGSGLVDVGKQYF.

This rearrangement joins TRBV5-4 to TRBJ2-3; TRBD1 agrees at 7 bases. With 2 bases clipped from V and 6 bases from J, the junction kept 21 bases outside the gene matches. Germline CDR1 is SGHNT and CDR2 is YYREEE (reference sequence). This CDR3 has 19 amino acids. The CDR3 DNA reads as TGTGCCAGCAGCTTAGGGACAGTTCCCCTATTTGGGTTGTGGGATACGCAGTATTTT. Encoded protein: CASSLGTVPLFGLWDTQYF.

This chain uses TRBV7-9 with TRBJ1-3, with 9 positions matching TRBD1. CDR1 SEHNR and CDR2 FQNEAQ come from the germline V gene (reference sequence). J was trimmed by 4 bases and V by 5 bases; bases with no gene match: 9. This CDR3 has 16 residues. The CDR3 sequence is CASSLPWDRVGNTIYF. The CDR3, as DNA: TGTGCCAGCAGCCTCCCTTGGGACAGGGTAGGAAACACCATATATTTT.

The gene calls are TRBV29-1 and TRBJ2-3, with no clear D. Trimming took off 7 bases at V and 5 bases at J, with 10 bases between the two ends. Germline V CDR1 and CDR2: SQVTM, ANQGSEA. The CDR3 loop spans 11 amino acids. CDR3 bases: TGCAGCGCAGATTGGCTAGATACGCAGTATTTT. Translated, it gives CSADWLDTQYF.

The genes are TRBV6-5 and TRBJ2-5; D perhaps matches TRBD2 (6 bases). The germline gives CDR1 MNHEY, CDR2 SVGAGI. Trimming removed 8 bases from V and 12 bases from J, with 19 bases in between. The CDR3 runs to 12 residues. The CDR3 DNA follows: TGTGCCAGCGGTAGCCTCGGACGACTAGAGTACTTC. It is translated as CASGSLGRLEYF.

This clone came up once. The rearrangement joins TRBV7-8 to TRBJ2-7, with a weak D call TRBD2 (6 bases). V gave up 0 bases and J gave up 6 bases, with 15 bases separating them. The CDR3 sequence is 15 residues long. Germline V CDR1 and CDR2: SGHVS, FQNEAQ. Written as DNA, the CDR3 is TGTGCCAGCAGCTTAGCGCGGCAGGGAGGCGGCGAGCAGTACGTC. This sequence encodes CASSLARQGGGEQYV.

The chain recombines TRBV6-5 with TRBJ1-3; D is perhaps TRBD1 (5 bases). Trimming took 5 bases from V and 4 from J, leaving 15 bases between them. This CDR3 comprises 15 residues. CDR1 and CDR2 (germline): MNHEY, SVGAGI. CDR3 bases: TGTGCCAGCAGTCCTGACTCAGGGTACGGAAACACCATATATTTT. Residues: CASSPDSGYGNTIYF.

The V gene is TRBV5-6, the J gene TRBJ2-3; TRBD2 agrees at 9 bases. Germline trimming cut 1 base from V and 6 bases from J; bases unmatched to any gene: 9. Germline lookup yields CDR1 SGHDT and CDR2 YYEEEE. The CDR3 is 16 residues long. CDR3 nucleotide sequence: TGTGCCAGCAGCTTGTCGTTAGCGGGGGAGGGGGATACGCAGTATTTT. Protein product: CASSLSLAGEGDTQYF.

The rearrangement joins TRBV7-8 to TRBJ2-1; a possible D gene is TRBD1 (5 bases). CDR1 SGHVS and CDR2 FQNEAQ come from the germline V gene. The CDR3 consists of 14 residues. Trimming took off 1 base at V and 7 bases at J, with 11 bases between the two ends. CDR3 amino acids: CASSLGTRVNEQFF. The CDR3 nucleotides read TGTGCCAGCAGCTTAGGGACAAGGGTGAATGAGCAGTTCTTC. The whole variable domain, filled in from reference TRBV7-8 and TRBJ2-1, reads GAGVSQSPRYKVAKRGQDVALRCDPISGHVSLFWYQQALGQGPEFLTYFQNEAQLDKSGLPSDRFFAERPEGSVSTLKIQRTQQEDSAVYLCASSLGTRVNEQFFGPGTRLTVL.

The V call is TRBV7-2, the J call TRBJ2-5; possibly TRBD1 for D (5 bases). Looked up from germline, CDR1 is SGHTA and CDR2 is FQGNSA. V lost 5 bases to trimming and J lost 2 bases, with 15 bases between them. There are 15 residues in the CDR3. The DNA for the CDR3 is TGTGCCAGCAGCACCCCTCAGGGTCTTCAAGAGACCCAGTACTTC. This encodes CASSTPQGLQETQYF.

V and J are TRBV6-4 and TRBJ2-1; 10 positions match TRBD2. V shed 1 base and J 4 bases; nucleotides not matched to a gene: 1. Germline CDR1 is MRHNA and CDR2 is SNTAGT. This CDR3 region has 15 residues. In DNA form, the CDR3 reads TGTGCCAGCAGTGACTTAGCGGGAGGTTACAATGAGCAGTTCTTC. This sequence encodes CASSDLAGGYNEQFF.

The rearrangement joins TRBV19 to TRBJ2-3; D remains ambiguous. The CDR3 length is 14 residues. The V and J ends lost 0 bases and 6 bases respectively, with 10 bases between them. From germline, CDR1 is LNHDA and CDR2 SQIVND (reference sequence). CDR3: CASSIDLRADTQYF. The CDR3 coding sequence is TGTGCCAGTAGTATAGATCTGAGAGCGGATACGCAGTATTTT.

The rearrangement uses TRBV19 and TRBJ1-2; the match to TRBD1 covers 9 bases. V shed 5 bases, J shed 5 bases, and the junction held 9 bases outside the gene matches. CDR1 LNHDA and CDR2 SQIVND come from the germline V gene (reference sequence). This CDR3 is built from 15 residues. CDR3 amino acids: CASSPGQGLRYGYTF. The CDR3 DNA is TGTGCCAGTAGTCCGGGACAGGGCCTAAGATATGGCTACACCTTC.

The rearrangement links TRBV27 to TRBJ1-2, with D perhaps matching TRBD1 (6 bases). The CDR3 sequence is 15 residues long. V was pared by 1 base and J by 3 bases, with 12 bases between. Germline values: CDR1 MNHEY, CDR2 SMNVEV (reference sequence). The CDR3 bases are TGTGCCAGCAGTTTATTACAGGGTTCCGACTATGGCTACACCTTC. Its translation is CASSLLQGSDYGYTF.

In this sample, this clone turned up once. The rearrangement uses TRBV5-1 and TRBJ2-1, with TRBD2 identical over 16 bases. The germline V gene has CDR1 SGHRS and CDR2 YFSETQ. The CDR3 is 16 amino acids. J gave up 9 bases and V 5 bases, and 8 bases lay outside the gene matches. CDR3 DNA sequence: TGCGCCAGCAGGGCGACGGGACTAGCGGGAGGGGGTGAGCAGTTCTTC. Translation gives CASRATGLAGGGEQFF.

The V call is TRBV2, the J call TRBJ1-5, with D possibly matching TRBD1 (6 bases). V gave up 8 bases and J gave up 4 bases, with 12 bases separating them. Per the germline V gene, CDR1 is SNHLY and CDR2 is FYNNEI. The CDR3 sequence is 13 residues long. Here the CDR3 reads CASGYRENQPQHF. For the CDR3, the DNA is TGTGCCAGCGGATACAGGGAAAATCAGCCCCAGCATTTT.

CDR3 loop: CATSDLGQSGSFF. DNA of the CDR3: TGTGCCACCAGTGACTTGGGACAGAGCGGATCGTTCTTC. The chain recombines TRBV24-1 with TRBJ2-1, with TRBD1 identical over 7 bases. Germline values: CDR1 KGHDR, CDR2 SFDVKD. This CDR3 has 13 amino acids. V lost 4 bases, J lost 15 bases, and 11 bases stayed unmatched.

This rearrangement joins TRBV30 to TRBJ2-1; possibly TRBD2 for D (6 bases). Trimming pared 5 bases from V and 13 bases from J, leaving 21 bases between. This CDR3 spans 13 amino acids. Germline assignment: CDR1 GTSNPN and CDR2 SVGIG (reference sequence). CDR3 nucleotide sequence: TGTGCCTGGGCATTAGAGCGGGCTTTGCGTCAGTTCTTC. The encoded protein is CAWALERALRQFF.

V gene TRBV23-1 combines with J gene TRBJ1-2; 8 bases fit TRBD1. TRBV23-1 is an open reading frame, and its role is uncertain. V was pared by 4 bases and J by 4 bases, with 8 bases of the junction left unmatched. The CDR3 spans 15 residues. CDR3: CASSRYRDRIYGYTF. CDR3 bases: TGCGCCAGCAGTCGATACAGGGACAGGATCTATGGCTACACCTTC.

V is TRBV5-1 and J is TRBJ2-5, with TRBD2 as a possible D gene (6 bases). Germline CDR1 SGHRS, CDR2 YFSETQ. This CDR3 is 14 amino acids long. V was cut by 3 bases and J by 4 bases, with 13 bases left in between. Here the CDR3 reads CASSSGDPRETQYF. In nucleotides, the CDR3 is TGCGCCAGCAGCTCGGGGGACCCTAGAGAGACCCAGTACTTC.

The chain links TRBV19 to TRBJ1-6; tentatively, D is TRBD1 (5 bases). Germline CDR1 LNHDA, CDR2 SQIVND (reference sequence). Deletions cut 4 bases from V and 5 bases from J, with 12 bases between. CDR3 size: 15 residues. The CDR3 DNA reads TGTGCCAGTAGTACAGGGCACCTAGATAATTCACCCCTCCACTTT. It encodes CASSTGHLDNSPLHF. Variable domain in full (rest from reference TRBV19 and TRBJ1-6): DGGITQSPKYLFRKEGQNVTLSCEQNLNHDAMYWYRQDPGQGLRLIYYSQIVNDFQKGDIAEGYSVSREKKESFPLTVTSAQKNPTAFYLCASSTGHLDNSPLHFGNGTRLTVT.